Listed below are T cell receptor beta chains from one sample, sequenced in a study of CD8 T cells in Susac syndrome. TCRdb analysed the immunoSEQ multiplex PCR reads with MiXCR anew, one entry per CDR3 protein. The sample records fewer than 200,000 distinct CDR3 sequences, 85% to 95% being singletons. Sequenced input: CD4+ T cells from PBMCs. The receptors here all came from a human donor in good health. The CDR3 runs from the conserved cysteine through the conserved F or W. D genes are given only for firm matches. Size tells how often a clone was seen (once, few, many) or the class of an expanded clone, and some rows leave it out.

>TRBJ1-5|NA|NA|TRBV12-3/TRBV12-4
CASSFSSSGGQPQHF
TGTGCCAGCAGTTTTAGTTCCAGTGGTGGCCAGCCCCAGCATTTT
>TRBJ2-5|NA|NA|TRBV20-1
CSARLPGPQETQYF
TGCAGTGCTAGACTACCGGGACCACAAGAGACCCAGTACTTC
>TRBJ2-2|TRBD1|NA|TRBV28
CASSSPRTGNTGELFF
TGTGCCAGCAGTTCGCCCCGGACAGGCAACACCGGGGAGCTGTTTTTT
>TRBJ2-1|NA|NA|TRBV7-8
CASRTRGGGEQFF
TGTGCCAGCCGCACCCGAGGAGGGGGTGAGCAGTTCTTC
>TRBJ2-1|NA|NA|TRBV20-1
CSARGGTGYNEQFF
TGCAGTGCTAGAGGAGGGACGGGGTACAATGAGCAGTTCTTC
>TRBJ1-1|NA|NA|TRBV20-1
CSARVMAAEAFF
TGCAGTGCTAGAGTTATGGCCGCTGAGGCTTTCTTT
>TRBJ1-4|NA|NA|TRBV20-1
CSASQGRDRGKLFF
TGCAGTGCTAGTCAAGGGAGAGACCGTGGAAAACTGTTTTTT
>TRBJ1-2|TRBD1|NA|TRBV6-2/TRBV6-3
CASSPPGTGGFYGYTF
TGTGCCAGCAGTCCGCCAGGGACAGGGGGTTTCTATGGCTACACCTTC
>TRBJ2-5|TRBD2|NA|TRBV20-1
CSAKGLAGGLETQYF
TGCAGTGCTAAAGGACTAGCGGGGGGATTGGAGACCCAGTACTTC
>TRBJ1-2|TRBD1|NA|TRBV24-1
CATSLTGNYGYTF
TGTGCCACCAGCCTGACAGGGAACTATGGCTACACCTTC
>TRBJ2-5|NA|NA|TRBV28
CASSFRGGQETQYF
TGTGCCAGCAGTTTTCGGGGAGGCCAAGAGACCCAGTACTTC
>TRBJ2-1|NA|NA|TRBV4-1
CASSQDQARGSYNEQFF
TGCGCCAGCAGCCAAGATCAGGCCAGGGGCTCCTACAATGAGCAGTTCTTC
>TRBJ2-1|TRBD2|NA|TRBV5-1
CASSMSPGAGGYNEQFF
TGCGCCAGCAGCATGTCCCCCGGAGCGGGGGGCTACAATGAGCAGTTCTTC
>TRBJ1-1|NA|NA|TRBV30
CAWSFFRGGMNTEAFF
TGTGCCTGGAGTTTCTTTCGAGGGGGTATGAACACTGAAGCTTTCTTT
>TRBJ1-6|TRBD1|NA|TRBV7-8
CASSSGQGYDSPLHF
TGTGCCAGCAGCTCGGGACAGGGGTACGATTCACCCCTCCACTTT
>TRBJ1-2|NA|NA|TRBV5-1
CASTLIPGDYGYTF
TGCGCCAGCACCTTAATCCCGGGGGACTATGGCTACACCTTC
>TRBJ2-7|NA|NA|TRBV29-1
CSVLLDSSYEQYF
TGCAGCGTTCTATTGGACAGCTCCTACGAGCAGTACTTC
>TRBJ1-4|TRBD1|NA|TRBV10-3
CAISEPDRGGKLFF
TGTGCCATCAGTGAGCCGGACAGGGGAGGAAAACTGTTTTTT
>TRBJ2-1|TRBD1|NA|TRBV28
CASSFSVDRVSNEQFF
TGTGCCAGCAGTTTCTCGGTGGACAGGGTCTCCAATGAGCAGTTCTTC
>TRBJ2-4|TRBD2|NA|TRBV20-1
CSAIQGLAGGRAKNIQYF
TGCAGTGCCATACAGGGACTAGCGGGGGGGCGAGCCAAAAACATTCAGTACTTC
>TRBJ1-6|TRBD1|NA|TRBV6-5
CASSYVQGWNSPLHF
TGTGCCAGCAGTTATGTACAGGGGTGGAATTCACCCCTCCACTTT
>TRBJ2-2|NA|NA|TRBV10-3
CAISESGPPGGELFF
TGTGCCATCAGTGAGTCGGGACCCCCCGGCGGGGAGCTGTTTTTT
>TRBJ1-1|NA|once|TRBV27
CASSLRGDGTEAFF
TGTGCCAGCAGTTTGCGGGGAGATGGCACTGAAGCTTTCTTT
>TRBJ1-6|TRBD1|NA|TRBV12-3/TRBV12-4
CASTPGGVNSPLHF
TGTGCCAGCACGCCAGGGGGAGTAAATTCACCCCTCCACTTT
>TRBJ2-2|NA|NA|TRBV3-1
CASSPAGRTGELFF
TGTGCCAGCAGCCCGGCGGGGCGAACCGGGGAGCTGTTTTTT
>TRBJ1-1|NA|NA|TRBV29-1
CSAKSQGYGGEAFF
TGCAGCGCGAAGAGTCAGGGGTACGGTGGTGAAGCTTTCTTT
>TRBJ2-2|NA|NA|TRBV10-3
CATRPGQANTGELFF
TGTGCCACCCGCCCGGGACAAGCGAACACCGGGGAGCTGTTTTTT
>TRBJ2-4|NA|NA|TRBV19
CASSITGSIQYF
TGTGCCAGTAGTATTACAGGGTCCATTCAGTACTTC
>TRBJ1-2|TRBD1|NA|TRBV12-3/TRBV12-4
CASSPGTGGRANYGYTF
TGTGCCAGCAGTCCAGGGACAGGGGGGAGAGCTAACTATGGCTACACCTTC
>TRBJ1-4|NA|NA|TRBV23-1
CASFSPATNEKLFF
TGCGCCAGCTTCTCGCCGGCAACTAATGAAAAACTGTTTTTT
>TRBJ2-6|TRBD1|NA|TRBV7-9
CASSAGTGGSGANVLTF
TGTGCCAGCAGCGCCGGGACAGGCGGCTCTGGGGCCAACGTCCTGACTTTC
>TRBJ1-3|NA|NA|TRBV7-9
CASMMGSGNTIYF
TGTGCCAGCATGATGGGATCTGGAAACACCATATATTTT
>TRBJ2-5|NA|NA|TRBV7-2
CASSSRAETQYF
TGTGCCAGCAGCTCAAGGGCCGAGACCCAGTACTTC
>TRBJ2-1|TRBD2|NA|TRBV12-3/TRBV12-4
CASSLRGLAVYNEQFF
TGTGCCAGCAGTCTTCGAGGACTAGCGGTCTACAATGAGCAGTTCTTC
>TRBJ2-3|NA|NA|TRBV20-1
CSATRSVPSTDTQYF
TGCAGTGCAACCCGTTCCGTCCCTAGCACAGATACGCAGTATTTT
>TRBJ2-5|NA|NA|TRBV29-1
CSVVVQQETQYF
TGCAGCGTTGTTGTACAGCAAGAGACCCAGTACTTC
>TRBJ1-5|NA|few|TRBV28
CASSFQPQHF
TGTGCCAGCAGTTTTCAGCCCCAGCATTTT
>TRBJ1-4|TRBD1|NA|TRBV6-4
CARTRQGVEEKLFF
TGTGCCAGGACAAGACAGGGGGTGGAAGAAAAACTGTTTTTT
>TRBJ1-1|TRBD1|NA|TRBV19
CASSARQGQNTEAFF
TGTGCCAGTAGTGCCAGACAGGGCCAGAACACTGAAGCTTTCTTT
>TRBJ2-1|TRBD1|once|TRBV4-1
CASSPTGGLRNEQFF
TGCGCCAGCAGCCCTACAGGGGGCCTAAGAAATGAGCAGTTCTTC
>TRBJ2-3|TRBD2|NA|TRBV6-2/TRBV6-3
CASSWIKTSGSTDTQYF
TGTGCCAGCAGTTGGATAAAGACTAGCGGGAGCACAGATACGCAGTATTTT
>TRBJ1-1|NA|NA|TRBV3-1
CASSQDSWVLGTEAFF
TGTGCCAGCAGCCAAGATTCTTGGGTGCTCGGCACTGAAGCTTTCTTT
>TRBJ1-3|NA|NA|TRBV19
CASSTEARQPGNTIYF
TGTGCCAGTTCAACCGAAGCCAGGCAACCTGGAAACACCATATATTTT
>TRBJ2-1|NA|NA|TRBV5-1
CATSRSIQSYNEQFF
TGCGCCACCTCTCGATCCATACAGTCCTACAATGAGCAGTTCTTC
>TRBJ2-7|TRBD2|NA|TRBV20-1
CSARGDLRGAPSEQYF
TGCAGTGCTAGAGGGGACTTGCGGGGGGCTCCCTCCGAGCAGTACTTC
>TRBJ1-6|TRBD1|NA|TRBV5-1
CASSLDQGATGSPLHF
TGCGCCAGCAGCTTGGACCAGGGGGCCACTGGTTCACCCCTCCACTTT
>TRBJ2-2|NA|NA|TRBV29-1
CSVESGTTKTGELFF
TGCAGCGTTGAATCTGGGACCACTAAGACCGGGGAGCTGTTTTTT
>TRBJ2-1|NA|NA|TRBV3-1
CASSQDRLPLYNEQFF
TGTGCCAGCAGCCAAGACCGCCTACCTCTCTACAATGAGCAGTTCTTC
>TRBJ1-2|NA|NA|TRBV28
CASTVPGFPNYGYTF
TGTGCCAGCACAGTACCAGGCTTCCCCAACTATGGCTACACCTTC
>TRBJ1-1|NA|once|TRBV10-3
CAISQGVMNTEAFF
TGTGCCATCAGTCAAGGGGTTATGAACACTGAAGCTTTCTTT
>TRBJ2-7|TRBD2|NA|TRBV5-1
CASRNGTSGSYEQYF
TGCGCCAGCAGAAACGGGACTAGCGGGTCCTACGAGCAGTACTTC
>TRBJ2-5|NA|NA|TRBV28
CASRQSETQYF
TGTGCCAGCAGGCAGTCGGAGACCCAGTACTTC
>TRBJ2-3|TRBD2|NA|TRBV4-2
CASSQDGRGTDTQYF
TGTGCCAGCAGCCAAGATGGGAGGGGCACAGATACGCAGTATTTT
>TRBJ1-2|NA|NA|TRBV20-1
CSAVGHLVLEGYTF
TGCAGTGCTGTCGGACACCTAGTGCTGGAGGGCTACACCTTC